This T cell receptor beta chain appears in the sequencing data of a study of T cell changes during pregnancy in multiple sclerosis. The method was immunoSEQ multiplex PCR; TCRdb's version includes in-frame clones alone and lacks a portion of them. The sample lists about 40,000 clones, about 91% occurring once. Trimming cost V 3 bases and J 4 bases, with 12 bases left between them. Germline V lookup: CDR1 MNHEY, CDR2 SMNVEV (reference sequence). CDR3 length: 14 amino acids. This clone was seen only once. The sample in question was CD4+ T cells from peripheral blood mononuclear cells, obtained before pregnancy. The clonotype originates from a female donor with multiple sclerosis, enrolled in a pregnancy study. V usage is TRBV27 and J usage is TRBJ1-1; maybe TRBD1 (6 bases). This chain's CDR3 is CASSLEQGITEAFF. For the CDR3, the DNA is TGTGCCAGCAGTTTGGAGCAGGGGATCACTGAAGCTTTCTTT.